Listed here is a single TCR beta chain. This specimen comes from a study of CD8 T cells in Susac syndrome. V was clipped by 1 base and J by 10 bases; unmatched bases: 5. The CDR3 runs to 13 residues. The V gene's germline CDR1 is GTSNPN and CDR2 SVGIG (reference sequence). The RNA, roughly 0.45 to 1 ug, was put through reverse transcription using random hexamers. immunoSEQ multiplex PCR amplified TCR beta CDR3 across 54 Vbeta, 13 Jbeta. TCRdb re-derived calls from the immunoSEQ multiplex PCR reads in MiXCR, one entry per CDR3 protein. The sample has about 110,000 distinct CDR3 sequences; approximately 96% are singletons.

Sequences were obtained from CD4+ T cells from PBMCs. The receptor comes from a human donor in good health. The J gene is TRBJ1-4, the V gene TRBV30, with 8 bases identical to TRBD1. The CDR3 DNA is TGTGCCTGGAGTGGCCAGGGGGCTGGAAAACTGTTTTTT. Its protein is CAWSGQGAGKLFF.